This T cell receptor beta chain was recovered during a study of shared clonotypes between healthy human individuals. About the study: The donor group consisted of a couple of women and three men, aged 18 to 49.

This clone was observed a handful of times. In unsorted samples, genomic DNA was obtained using 90 million or so PBMCs. V lost 0 bases, J lost 6 bases, and 13 bases lay in between. The germline V gene has CDR1 SGHRS and CDR2 YFSETQ. This CDR3 contains 14 residues. Unsorted PBMC replicate PCRs used roughly 270 ng DNA, 25,000 to 35,000 T cell genomes. The data were produced by immunoSEQ multiplex PCR, yet TCRdb's version contains in-frame clones alone and is incomplete. The sample includes some 470,000 clones, less than 80% of them seen just once. The receptor was derived from a woman in her thirties or forties in good health. Some clones in this sample may be carry-over from other donors' samples. The sequencing sample was made of PBMCs. This chain connects TRBV5-1 to TRBJ2-7; maybe TRBD1 (5 bases). The CDR3 nucleotides are TGCGCCAGCAGCTTGGAGGCAGGGCGCGGCGAGCAGTACTTC. This translates into CASSLEAGRGEQYF.